This T cell receptor (beta chain) comes out of a study of blood T cell repertoires in COVID-19. The sample holds one count of this clone. This table comes from immunoSEQ multiplex PCR, and its TCRdb copy is limited to in-frame clones, with some not included. Counted here are some 200,000 clones, approximately 80% occurring once; the ten biggest clones make up less than 11%. The CDR3 contains 11 residues. The germline V gene has CDR1 DFQATT and CDR2 SNEGSKA (reference sequence). Trimming stripped 7 bases from V and 10 bases from J, with 13 bases between. The source of this sequence is a woman aged 80 or over with acute or convalescent COVID-19. The V and J genes are TRBV20-1 and TRBJ1-4, with D possibly being TRBD1 (5 bases). The sequenced sample consisted of peripheral blood. CDR3 protein: CSGTTMGKLFF. Here the CDR3 DNA reads TGCAGTGGGACAACTATGGGAAAACTGTTTTTT.